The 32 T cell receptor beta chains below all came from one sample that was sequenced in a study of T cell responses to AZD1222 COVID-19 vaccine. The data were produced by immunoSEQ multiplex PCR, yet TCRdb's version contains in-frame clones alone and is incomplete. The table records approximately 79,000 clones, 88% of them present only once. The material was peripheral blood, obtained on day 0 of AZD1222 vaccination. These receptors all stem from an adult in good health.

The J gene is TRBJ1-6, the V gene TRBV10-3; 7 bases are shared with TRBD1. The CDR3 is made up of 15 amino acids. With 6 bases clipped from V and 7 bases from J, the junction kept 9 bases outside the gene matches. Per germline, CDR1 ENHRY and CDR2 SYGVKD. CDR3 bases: TGTGCCATCAGGATGGGACAGATGGAGAATTCACCCCTCCACTTT. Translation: CAIRMGQMENSPLHF.

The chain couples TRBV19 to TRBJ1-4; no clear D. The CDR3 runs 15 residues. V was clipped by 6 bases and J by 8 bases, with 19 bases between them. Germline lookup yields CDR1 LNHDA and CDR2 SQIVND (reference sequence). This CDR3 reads CASREIGSTSEKLFF. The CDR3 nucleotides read TGTGCCAGTAGGGAGATAGGCTCCACCTCGGAAAAACTGTTTTTT.

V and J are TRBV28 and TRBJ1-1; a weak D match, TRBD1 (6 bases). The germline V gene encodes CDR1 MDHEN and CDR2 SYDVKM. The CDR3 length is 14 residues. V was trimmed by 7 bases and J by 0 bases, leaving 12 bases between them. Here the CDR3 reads CASIAGTLNTEAFF. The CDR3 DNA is TGTGCCAGCATTGCCGGGACACTGAACACTGAAGCTTTCTTT.

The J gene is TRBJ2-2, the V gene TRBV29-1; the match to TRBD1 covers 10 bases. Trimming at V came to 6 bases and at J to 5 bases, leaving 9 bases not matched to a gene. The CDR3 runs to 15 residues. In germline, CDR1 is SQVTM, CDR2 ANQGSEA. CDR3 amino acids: CSVKAPGQGTGELFF. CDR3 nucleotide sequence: TGCAGCGTGAAGGCCCCGGGACAGGGGACCGGGGAGCTGTTTTTT.

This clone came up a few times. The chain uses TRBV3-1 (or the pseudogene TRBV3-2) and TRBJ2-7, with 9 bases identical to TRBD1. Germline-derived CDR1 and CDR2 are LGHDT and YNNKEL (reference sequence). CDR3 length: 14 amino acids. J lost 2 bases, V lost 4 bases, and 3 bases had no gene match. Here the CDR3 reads CASSLGTGTYEQYF. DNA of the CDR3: TGTGCCAGCAGCCTCGGGACAGGGACCTACGAGCAGTACTTC.

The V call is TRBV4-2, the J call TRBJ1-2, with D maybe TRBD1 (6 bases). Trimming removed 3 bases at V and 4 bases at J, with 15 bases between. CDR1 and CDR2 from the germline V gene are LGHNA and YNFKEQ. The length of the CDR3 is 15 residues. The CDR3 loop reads CASSQSEGEGYGYTF. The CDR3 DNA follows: TGTGCCAGCAGCCAGTCCGAGGGGGAGGGCTATGGCTACACCTTC.

CDR3 region: CASSFGTSGGTDTQYF. The CDR3 DNA reads TGTGCCAGCAGCTTCGGGACTAGCGGGGGTACAGATACGCAGTATTTT. The rearrangement joins TRBV13 to TRBJ2-3, with 14 nucleotides matching TRBD2. Germline V gene sequence: CDR1 PRHDT, CDR2 FYEKMQ (reference sequence). CDR3 length: 16 residues. V was pared by 3 bases and J by 3 bases, with 2 bases of the junction left unmatched.

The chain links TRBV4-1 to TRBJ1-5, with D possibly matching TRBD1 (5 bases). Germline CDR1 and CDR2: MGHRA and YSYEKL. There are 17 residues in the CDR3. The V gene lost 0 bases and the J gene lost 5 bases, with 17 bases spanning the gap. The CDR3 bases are TGCGCCAGCAGCCAAGAAGGGGTAAATATCGGCCATCAGCCCCAGCATTTT. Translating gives CASSQEGVNIGHQPQHF.

The CDR3 region has the DNA TGTGCCAGCAGCTTAGTGTCAGGGGGCCATTCACCCCTCCACTTT. Its translation: CASSLVSGGHSPLHF. This sequence joins TRBV7-9 and TRBJ1-6; 8 nucleotides agree with TRBD1. Losses at the gene ends were 1 base for V and 8 bases for J; bases not matched to a gene: 4. From germline, CDR1 is SEHNR and CDR2 FQNEAQ (reference sequence). The CDR3 covers 15 residues.

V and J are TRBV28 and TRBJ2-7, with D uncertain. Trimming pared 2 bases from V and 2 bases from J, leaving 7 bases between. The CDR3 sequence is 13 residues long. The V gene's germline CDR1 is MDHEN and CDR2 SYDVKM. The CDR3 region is CASSLDGTYEQYV. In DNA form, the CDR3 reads TGTGCCAGCAGTTTAGACGGAACCTACGAGCAGTACGTC.

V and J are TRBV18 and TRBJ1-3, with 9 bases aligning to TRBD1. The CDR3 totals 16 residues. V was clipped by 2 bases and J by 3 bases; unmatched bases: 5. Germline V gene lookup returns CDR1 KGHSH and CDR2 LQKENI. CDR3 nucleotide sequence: TGTGCCAGCTCACCAGAGGGACAGGGATTTGGAAACACCATATATTTT. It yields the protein CASSPEGQGFGNTIYF.

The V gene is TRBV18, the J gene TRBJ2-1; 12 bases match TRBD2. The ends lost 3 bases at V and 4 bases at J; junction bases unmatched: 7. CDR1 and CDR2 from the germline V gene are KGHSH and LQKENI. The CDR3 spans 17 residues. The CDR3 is CASSPNTGTSGYNEQFF. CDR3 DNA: TGTGCCAGCTCACCTAACACCGGGACTAGCGGGTACAATGAGCAGTTCTTC. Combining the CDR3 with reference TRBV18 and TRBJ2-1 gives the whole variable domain NAGVMQNPRHLVRRRGQEARLRCSPMKGHSHVYWYRQLPEEGLKFMVYLQKENIIDESGMPKERFSAEFPKEGPSILRIQQVVRGDSAAYFCASSPNTGTSGYNEQFFGPGTRLTVL.

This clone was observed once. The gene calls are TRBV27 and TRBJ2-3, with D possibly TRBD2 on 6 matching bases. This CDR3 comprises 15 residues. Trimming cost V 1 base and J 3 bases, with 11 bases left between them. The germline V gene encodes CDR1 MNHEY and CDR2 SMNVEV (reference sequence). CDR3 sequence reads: CASSLFSGVTDTQYF. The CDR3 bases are TGTGCCAGCAGTTTATTTTCGGGAGTTACAGATACGCAGTATTTT.

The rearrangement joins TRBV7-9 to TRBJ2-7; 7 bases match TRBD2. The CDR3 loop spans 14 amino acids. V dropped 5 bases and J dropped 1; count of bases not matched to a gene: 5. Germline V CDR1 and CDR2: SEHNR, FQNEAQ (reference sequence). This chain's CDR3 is CASSRTGGSYEQYF. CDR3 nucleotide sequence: TGTGCCAGCAGCCGTACGGGAGGATCCTACGAGCAGTACTTC.

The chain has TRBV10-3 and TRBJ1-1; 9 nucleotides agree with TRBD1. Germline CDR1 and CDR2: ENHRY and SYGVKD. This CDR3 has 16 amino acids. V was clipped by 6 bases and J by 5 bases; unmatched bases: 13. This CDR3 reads CAIRPGQGLGVTEAFF. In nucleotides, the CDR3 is TGTGCCATCAGGCCGGGACAGGGACTAGGGGTGACTGAAGCTTTCTTT.

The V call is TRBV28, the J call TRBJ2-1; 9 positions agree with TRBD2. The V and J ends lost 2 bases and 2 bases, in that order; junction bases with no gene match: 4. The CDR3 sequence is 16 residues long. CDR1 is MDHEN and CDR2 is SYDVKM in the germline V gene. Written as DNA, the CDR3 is TGTGCCAGCAGTTTAATGGCGGGGGGGACCTACAATGAGCAGTTCTTC. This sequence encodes CASSLMAGGTYNEQFF.

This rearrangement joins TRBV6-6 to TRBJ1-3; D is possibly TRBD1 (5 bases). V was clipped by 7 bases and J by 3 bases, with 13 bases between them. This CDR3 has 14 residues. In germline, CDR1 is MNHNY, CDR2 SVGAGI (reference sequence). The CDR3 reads CASTDRALGNTIYF. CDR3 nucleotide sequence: TGTGCCAGCACCGACAGAGCCCTTGGAAACACCATATATTTT.

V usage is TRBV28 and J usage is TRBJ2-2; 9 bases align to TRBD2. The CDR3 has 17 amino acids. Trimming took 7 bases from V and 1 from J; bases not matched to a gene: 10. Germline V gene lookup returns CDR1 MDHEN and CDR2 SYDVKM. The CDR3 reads CASTSGTSYLNTGELFF. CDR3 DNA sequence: TGTGCCAGCACCTCCGGGACTAGCTACTTGAACACCGGGGAGCTGTTTTTT. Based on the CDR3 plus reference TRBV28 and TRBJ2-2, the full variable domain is DVKVTQSSRYLVKRTGEKVFLECVQDMDHENMFWYRQDPGLGLRLIYFSYDVKMKEKGDIPEGYSVSREKKERFSLILESASTNQTSMYLCASTSGTSYLNTGELFFGEGSRLTVL.

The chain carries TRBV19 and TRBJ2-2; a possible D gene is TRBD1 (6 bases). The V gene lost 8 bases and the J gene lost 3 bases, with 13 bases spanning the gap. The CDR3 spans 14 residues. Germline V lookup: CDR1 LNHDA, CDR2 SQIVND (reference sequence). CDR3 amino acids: CASLRTAYTGELFF. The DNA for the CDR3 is TGTGCCAGTCTCAGGACAGCTTACACCGGGGAGCTGTTTTTT.

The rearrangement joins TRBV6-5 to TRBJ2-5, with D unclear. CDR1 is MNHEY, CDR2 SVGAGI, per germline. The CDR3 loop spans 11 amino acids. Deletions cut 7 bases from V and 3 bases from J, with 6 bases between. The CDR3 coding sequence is TGTGCCAGCACGGCGAAAGAGACCCAGTACTTC. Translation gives CASTAKETQYF.

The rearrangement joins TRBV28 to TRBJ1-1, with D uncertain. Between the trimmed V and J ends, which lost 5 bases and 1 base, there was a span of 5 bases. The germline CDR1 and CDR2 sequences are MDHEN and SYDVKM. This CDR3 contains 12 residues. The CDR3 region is CASSLTNTEAFF. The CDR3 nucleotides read TGTGCCAGCAGTCTAACGAACACTGAAGCTTTCTTT.

DNA for the CDR3: TGTGCCAGCAGCTCGACACAGGGAACAAAAACAGCAGAGCAGTTCTTC. Amino acids: CASSSTQGTKTAEQFF. The chain couples TRBV7-9 to TRBJ2-1, with a tentative D call TRBD1 (6 bases). CDR3 size: 16 residues. CDR1 and CDR2 (germline): SEHNR, FQNEAQ (reference sequence). Trimming removed 4 bases from V and 10 bases from J, with 23 bases in between.

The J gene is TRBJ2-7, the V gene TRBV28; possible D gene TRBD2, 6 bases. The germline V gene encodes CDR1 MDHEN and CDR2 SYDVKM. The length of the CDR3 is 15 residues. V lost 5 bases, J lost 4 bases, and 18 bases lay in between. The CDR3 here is CASSSRRPGGYEQYF. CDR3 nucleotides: TGTGCCAGCAGTAGCAGACGACCCGGAGGGTACGAGCAGTACTTC.

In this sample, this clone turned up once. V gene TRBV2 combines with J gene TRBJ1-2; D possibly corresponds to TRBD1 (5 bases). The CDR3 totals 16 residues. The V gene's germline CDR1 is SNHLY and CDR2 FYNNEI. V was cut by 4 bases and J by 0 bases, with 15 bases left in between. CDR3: CASSVAGINTNYGYTF. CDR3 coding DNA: TGTGCCAGCAGTGTGGCAGGGATAAACACTAACTATGGCTACACCTTC.

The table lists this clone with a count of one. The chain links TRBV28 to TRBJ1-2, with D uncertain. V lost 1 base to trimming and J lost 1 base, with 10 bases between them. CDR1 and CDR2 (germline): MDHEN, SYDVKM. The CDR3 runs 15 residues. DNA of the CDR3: TGTGCCAGCAGTTTATTGCCGGACGGTAACTATGGCTACACCTTC. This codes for CASSLLPDGNYGYTF.

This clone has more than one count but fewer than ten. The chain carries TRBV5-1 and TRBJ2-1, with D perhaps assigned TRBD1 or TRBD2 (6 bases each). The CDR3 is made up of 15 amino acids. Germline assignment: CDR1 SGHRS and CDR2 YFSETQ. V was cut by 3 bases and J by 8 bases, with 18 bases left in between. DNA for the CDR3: TGCGCCAGCAGCTCGGGGGCCCAGGGTGCGGATGAGCAGTTCTTC. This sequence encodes CASSSGAQGADEQFF.

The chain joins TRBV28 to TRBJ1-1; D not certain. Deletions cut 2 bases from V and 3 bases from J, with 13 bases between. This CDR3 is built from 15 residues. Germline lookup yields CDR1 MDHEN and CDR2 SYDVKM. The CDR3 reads CASSLNGFVDTEAFF. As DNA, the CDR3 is TGTGCCAGCAGTTTAAACGGCTTCGTGGACACTGAAGCTTTCTTT.

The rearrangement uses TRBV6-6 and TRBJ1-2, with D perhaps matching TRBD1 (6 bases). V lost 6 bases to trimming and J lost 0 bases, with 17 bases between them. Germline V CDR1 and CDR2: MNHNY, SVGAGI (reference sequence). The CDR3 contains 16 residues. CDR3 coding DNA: TGTGCCAGCAGCAACACAATACCAGGGGCTAACTATGGCTACACCTTC. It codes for CASSNTIPGANYGYTF.

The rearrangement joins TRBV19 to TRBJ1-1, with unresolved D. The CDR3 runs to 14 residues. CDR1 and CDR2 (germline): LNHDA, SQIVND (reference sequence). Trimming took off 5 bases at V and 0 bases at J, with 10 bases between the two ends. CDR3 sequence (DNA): TGTGCCAGTAGTGGAGGCGTGGTGAACACTGAAGCTTTCTTT. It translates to CASSGGVVNTEAFF.

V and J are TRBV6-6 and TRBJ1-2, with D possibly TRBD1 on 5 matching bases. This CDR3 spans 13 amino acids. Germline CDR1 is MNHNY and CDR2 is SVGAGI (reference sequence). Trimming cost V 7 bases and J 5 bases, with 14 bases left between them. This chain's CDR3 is CASTTLGDYGYTF. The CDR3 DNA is TGTGCCAGCACTACTTTAGGGGATTATGGCTACACCTTC.

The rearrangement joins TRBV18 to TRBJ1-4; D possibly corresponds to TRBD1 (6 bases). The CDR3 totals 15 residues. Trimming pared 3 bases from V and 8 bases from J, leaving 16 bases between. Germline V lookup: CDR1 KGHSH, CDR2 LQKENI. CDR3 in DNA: TGTGCCAGCTCACCGAGTGACAGGTCCTCCGAAAAACTGTTTTTT. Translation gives CASSPSDRSSEKLFF.

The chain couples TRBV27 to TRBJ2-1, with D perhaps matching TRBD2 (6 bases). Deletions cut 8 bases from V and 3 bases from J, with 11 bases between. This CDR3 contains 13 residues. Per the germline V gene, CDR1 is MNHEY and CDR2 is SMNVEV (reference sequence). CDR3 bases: TGTGCCAGCCGCTGGCGGGACTACAATGAGCAGTTCTTC. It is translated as CASRWRDYNEQFF.